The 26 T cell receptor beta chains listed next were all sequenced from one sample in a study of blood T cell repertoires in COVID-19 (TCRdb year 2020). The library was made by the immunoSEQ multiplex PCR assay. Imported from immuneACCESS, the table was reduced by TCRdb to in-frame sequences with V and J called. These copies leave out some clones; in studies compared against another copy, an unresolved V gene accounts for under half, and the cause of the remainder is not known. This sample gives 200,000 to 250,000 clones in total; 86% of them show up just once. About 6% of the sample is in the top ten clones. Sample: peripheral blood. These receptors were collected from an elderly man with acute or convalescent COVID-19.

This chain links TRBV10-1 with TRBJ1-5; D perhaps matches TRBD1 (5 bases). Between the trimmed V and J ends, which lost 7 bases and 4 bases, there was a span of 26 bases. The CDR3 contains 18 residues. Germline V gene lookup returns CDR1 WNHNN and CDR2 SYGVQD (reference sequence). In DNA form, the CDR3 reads TGCGCCAGCATAGTCCCCCCCTTTGACAGACATTATAATCAGCCCCAGCATTTT. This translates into CASIVPPFDRHYNQPQHF.

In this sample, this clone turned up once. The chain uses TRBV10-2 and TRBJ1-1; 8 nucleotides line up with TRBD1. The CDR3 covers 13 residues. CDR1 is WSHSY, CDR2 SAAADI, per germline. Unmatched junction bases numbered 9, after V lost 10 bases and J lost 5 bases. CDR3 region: CATRTGTETEAFF. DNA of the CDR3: TGCGCCACCAGGACAGGGACGGAGACTGAAGCTTTCTTT.

DNA of the CDR3: TGTGCCAGCAGCTTATGGGCAAGGGGTGAAAAACTGTTTTTT. Translation gives CASSLWARGEKLFF. V is TRBV7-2 and J is TRBJ1-4, with a possible D match to TRBD1 (5 bases). CDR3 length: 14 amino acids. V lost 2 bases and J 7 bases, leaving 11 bases between the germline ends. Per germline, CDR1 SGHTA and CDR2 FQGNSA.

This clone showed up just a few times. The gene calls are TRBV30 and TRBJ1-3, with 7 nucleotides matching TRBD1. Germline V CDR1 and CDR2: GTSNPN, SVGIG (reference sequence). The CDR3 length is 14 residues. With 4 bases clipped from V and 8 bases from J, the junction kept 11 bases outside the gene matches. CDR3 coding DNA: TGTGCCTGGACCCCGGTAGGGGGCTTAGACACCATATATTTT. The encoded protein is CAWTPVGGLDTIYF.

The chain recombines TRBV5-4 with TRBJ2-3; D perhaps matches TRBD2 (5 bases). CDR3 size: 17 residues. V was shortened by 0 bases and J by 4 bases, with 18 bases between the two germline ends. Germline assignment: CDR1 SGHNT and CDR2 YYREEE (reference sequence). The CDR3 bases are TGTGCCAGCAGCTTGGGCGGCGGCATAGCGATGTCAGATACGCAGTATTTT. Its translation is CASSLGGGIAMSDTQYF.

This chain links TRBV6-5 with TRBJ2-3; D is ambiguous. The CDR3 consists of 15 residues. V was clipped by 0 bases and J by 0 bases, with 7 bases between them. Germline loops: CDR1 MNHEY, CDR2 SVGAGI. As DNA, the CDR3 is TGTGCCAGCAGTTACTCGACACCTAGCACAGATACGCAGTATTTT. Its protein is CASSYSTPSTDTQYF.

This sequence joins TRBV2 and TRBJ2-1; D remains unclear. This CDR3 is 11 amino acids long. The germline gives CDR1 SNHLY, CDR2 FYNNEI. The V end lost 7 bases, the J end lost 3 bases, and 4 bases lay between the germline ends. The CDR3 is CASTVYNEQFF. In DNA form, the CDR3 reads TGTGCCAGCACAGTCTACAATGAGCAGTTCTTC.

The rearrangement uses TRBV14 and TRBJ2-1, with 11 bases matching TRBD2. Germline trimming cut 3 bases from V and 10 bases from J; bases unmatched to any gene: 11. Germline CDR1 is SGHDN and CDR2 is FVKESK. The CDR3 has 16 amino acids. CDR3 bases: TGTGCCAGCAGCCACATAGCGGGAGGGTTTCTATGGGAGCAGTTCTTC. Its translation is CASSHIAGGFLWEQFF. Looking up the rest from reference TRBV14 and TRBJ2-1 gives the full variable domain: EAGVTQFPSHSVIEKGQTVTLRCDPISGHDNLYWYRRVMGKEIKFLLHFVKESKQDESGMPNNRFLAERTGGTYSTLKVQPAELEDSGVYFCASSHIAGGFLWEQFFGPGTRLTVL.

The CDR3 sequence: CASSISSPSSYNEQFF. The CDR3 nucleotides read TGTGCCAGTAGTATATCTTCTCCGAGCTCCTACAATGAGCAGTTCTTC. The gene calls are TRBV19 and TRBJ2-1; D remains unclear. Germline CDR1 and CDR2: LNHDA and SQIVND (reference sequence). V was shortened by 2 bases and J by 0 bases, with 11 bases between the two germline ends. The CDR3 consists of 16 residues. Full variable domain (remainder filled in from reference TRBV19 and TRBJ2-1): DGGITQSPKYLFRKEGQNVTLSCEQNLNHDAMYWYRQDPGQGLRLIYYSQIVNDFQKGDIAEGYSVSREKKESFPLTVTSAQKNPTAFYLCASSISSPSSYNEQFFGPGTRLTVL.

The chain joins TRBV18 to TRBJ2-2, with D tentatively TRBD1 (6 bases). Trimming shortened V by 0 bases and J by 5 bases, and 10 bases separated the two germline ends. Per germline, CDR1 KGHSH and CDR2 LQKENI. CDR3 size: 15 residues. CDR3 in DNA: TGTGCCAGCTCACCACCGGTCCAGGGGACCGGGGAGCTGTTTTTT. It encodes CASSPPVQGTGELFF. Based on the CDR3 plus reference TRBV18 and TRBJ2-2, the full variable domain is NAGVMQNPRHLVRRRGQEARLRCSPMKGHSHVYWYRQLPEEGLKFMVYLQKENIIDESGMPKERFSAEFPKEGPSILRIQQVVRGDSAAYFCASSPPVQGTGELFFGEGSRLTVL.

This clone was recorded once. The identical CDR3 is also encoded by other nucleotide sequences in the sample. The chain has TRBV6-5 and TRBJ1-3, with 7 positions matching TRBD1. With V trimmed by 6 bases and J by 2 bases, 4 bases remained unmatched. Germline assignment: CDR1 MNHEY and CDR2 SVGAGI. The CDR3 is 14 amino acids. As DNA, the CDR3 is TGTGCCAGCAGGCCCACAGGGGCTGGAAACACCATATATTTT. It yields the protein CASRPTGAGNTIYF.

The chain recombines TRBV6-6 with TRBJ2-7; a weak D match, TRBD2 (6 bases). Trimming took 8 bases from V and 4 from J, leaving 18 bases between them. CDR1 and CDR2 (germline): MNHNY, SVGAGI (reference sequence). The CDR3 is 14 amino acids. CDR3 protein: CASENGGRRYEQYV. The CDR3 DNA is TGTGCCAGCGAGAACGGGGGACGGCGGTACGAGCAGTACGTC.

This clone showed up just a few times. In nucleotides, the CDR3 is TGTGCCAGCAGCTTAGCGTCACTAGCGCCCTCCAATGAGCAGTTCTTC. Its translation: CASSLASLAPSNEQFF. The gene calls are TRBV7-2 and TRBJ2-1; TRBD2 matches 7 bases. This CDR3 contains 16 residues. The trim removed 0 bases at V and 6 bases at J, leaving 8 bases unmatched. The germline V gene has CDR1 SGHTA and CDR2 FQGNSA.

The CDR3 loop reads CASRPGGDYEQYF. DNA for the CDR3: TGTGCCAGCAGACCTGGGGGGGACTACGAGCAGTACTTC. This sequence joins TRBV28 and TRBJ2-7; 7 nucleotides line up with TRBD2. With V trimmed by 6 bases and J by 3 bases, 5 bases remained unmatched. The germline V gene encodes CDR1 MDHEN and CDR2 SYDVKM. This CDR3 region has 13 residues.

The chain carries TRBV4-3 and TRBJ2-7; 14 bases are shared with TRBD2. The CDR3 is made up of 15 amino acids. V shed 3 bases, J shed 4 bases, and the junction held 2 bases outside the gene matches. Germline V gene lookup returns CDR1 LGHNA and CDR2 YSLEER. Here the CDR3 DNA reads TGCGCCAGCAGCCAGGGACTAGCGGGAGCATACGAGCAGTACGTC. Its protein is CASSQGLAGAYEQYV.

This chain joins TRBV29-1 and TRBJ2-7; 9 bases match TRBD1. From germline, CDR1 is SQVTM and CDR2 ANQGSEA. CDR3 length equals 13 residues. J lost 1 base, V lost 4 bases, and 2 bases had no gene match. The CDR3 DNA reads TGCAGCGTTGCCGGGACAGGGTCCTACGAGCAGTACTTC. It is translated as CSVAGTGSYEQYF.

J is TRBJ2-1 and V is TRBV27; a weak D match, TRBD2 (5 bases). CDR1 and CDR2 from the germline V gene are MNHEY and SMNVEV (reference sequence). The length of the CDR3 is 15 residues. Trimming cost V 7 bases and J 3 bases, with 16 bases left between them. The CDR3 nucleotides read TGTGCCAGCACCCGGACTTTCTCCAACTACAATGAGCAGTTCTTC. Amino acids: CASTRTFSNYNEQFF.

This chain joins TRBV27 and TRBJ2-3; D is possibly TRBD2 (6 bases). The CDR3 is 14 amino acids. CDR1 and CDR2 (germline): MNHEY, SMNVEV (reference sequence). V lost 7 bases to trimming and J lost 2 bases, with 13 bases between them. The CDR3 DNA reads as TGTGCCAGCAAACTAGCCTCCCCCACAGATACGCAGTATTTT. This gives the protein CASKLASPTDTQYF.

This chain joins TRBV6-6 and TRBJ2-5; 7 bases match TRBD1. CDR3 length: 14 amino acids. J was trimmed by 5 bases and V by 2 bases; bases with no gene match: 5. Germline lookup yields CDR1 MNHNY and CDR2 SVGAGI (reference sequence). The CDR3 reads CASSYLGQWETQYF. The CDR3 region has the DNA TGTGCCAGCAGTTACCTGGGACAGTGGGAGACCCAGTACTTC.

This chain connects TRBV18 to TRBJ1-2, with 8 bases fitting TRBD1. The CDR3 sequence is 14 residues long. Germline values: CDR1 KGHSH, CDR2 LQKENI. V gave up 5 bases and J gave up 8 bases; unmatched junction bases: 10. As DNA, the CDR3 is TGTGCCAGCTCATCGGACAGGGTCTACTCGGGCTACACCTTC. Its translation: CASSSDRVYSGYTF. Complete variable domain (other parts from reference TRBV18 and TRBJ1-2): NAGVMQNPRHLVRRRGQEARLRCSPMKGHSHVYWYRQLPEEGLKFMVYLQKENIIDESGMPKERFSAEFPKEGPSILRIQQVVRGDSAAYFCASSSDRVYSGYTFGSGTRLTVV.

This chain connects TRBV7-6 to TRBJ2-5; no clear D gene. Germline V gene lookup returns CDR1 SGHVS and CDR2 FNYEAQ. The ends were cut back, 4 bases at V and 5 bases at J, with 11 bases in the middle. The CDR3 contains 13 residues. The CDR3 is CASSSTGGETQYF. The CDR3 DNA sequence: TGTGCCAGCAGCTCGACTGGTGGGGAGACCCAGTACTTC. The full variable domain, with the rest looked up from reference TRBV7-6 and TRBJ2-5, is GAGVSQSPRYKVTKRGQDVALRCDPISGHVSLYWYRQALGQGPEFLTYFNYEAQQDKSGLPNDRFSAERPEGSISTLTIQRTEQRDSAMYRCASSSTGGETQYFGPGTRLLVL.

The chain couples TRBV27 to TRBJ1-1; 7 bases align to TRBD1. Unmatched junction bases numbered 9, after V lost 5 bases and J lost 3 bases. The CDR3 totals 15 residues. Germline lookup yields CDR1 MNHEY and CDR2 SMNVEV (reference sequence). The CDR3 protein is CASSPGTAADTEAFF. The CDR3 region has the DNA TGTGCCAGCAGTCCGGGGACAGCCGCCGACACTGAAGCTTTCTTT.

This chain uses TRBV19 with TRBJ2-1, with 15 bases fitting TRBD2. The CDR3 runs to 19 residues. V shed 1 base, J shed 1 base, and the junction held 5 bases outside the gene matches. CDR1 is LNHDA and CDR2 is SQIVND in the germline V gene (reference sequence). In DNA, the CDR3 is TGTGCCAGTAGTATAGTAGGACTAGCGGGAGGGCGATCCTACAATGAGCAGTTCTTC. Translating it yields CASSIVGLAGGRSYNEQFF.

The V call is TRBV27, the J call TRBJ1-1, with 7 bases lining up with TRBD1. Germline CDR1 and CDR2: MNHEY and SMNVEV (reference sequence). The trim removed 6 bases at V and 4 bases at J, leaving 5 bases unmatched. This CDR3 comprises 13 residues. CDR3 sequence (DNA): TGTGCCAGCAGGAGGCAGGGGGGCACTGAAGCTTTCTTT. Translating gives CASRRQGGTEAFF.

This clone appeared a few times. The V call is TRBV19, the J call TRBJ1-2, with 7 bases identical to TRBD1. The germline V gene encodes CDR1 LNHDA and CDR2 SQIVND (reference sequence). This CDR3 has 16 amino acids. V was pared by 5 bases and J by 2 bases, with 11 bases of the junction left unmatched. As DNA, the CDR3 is TGTGCCAGTAGTCTGCGCCAGGGGGAAACGAACTATGGCTACACCTTC. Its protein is CASSLRQGETNYGYTF. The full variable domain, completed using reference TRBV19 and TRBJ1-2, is DGGITQSPKYLFRKEGQNVTLSCEQNLNHDAMYWYRQDPGQGLRLIYYSQIVNDFQKGDIAEGYSVSREKKESFPLTVTSAQKNPTAFYLCASSLRQGETNYGYTFGSGTRLTVV.

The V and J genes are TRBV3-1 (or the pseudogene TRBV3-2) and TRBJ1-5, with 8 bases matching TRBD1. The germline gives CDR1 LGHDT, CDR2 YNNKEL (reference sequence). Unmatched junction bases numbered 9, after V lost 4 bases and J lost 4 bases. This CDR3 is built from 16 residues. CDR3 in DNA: TGTGCCAGCAGCCTTTCCGGGACAGGTTTTAATCAGCCCCAGCATTTT. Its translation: CASSLSGTGFNQPQHF.